These 29 T cell receptor beta chains were sequenced from one sample in a study of human T cells and chemical hapten exposure. One entry per CDR3 protein results from TCRdb running MiXCR on the RACE reads. The profile covers over 60,000 distinct CDR3 sequences, with about a tenth appearing a single time and 6.8% taken by the ten largest. This sample's time point: patch test 2, 6 weeks after DPC sensitization. This sample's treatment: therapeutic diphenylcyclopropenone sensitization with weekly scalp DPC. The sample here was whole blood, taken in connection with sensitization to the hapten diphenylcyclopropenone (DPC). Receptors were obtained from a woman in her forties or fifties with alopecia areata. Some clones in this sample may be carry-over from other donors' samples.

This clonotype was seen at least ten times. The genes are TRBV6-5 and TRBJ2-7; 7 bases line up with TRBD1. Germline CDR1 and CDR2: MNHEY and SVGAGI. This CDR3 comprises 14 residues. V shed 4 bases and J 1 base; nucleotides not matched to a gene: 4. The CDR3 spells CASSSVRGSYEQYF. CDR3 nucleotide sequence: TGTGCCAGCAGTTCTGTCAGGGGGTCCTACGAGCAGTACTTC.

This clonotype was seen only a few times. The chain is built from TRBV19 and TRBJ1-5, with D unresolved. CDR3 size: 14 residues. Trimming left V 3 bases short and J 5 bases short, with 11 bases between. Germline CDR1 LNHDA, CDR2 SQIVND (reference sequence). The CDR3 coding sequence is TGTGCCAGTAGTATCCGGACCTGGGATCAGCCCCAGCATTTT. Its translation: CASSIRTWDQPQHF.

This clonotype has a count of ten or more. This chain uses TRBV10-3 with TRBJ2-5, with D unresolved. CDR1 is ENHRY and CDR2 is SYGVKD in the germline V gene. The CDR3 length is 14 residues. V was cut by 0 bases and J by 4 bases, with 9 bases left in between. CDR3 in DNA: TGTGCCATCAGTGAGTCGAGGAGTCTAGAGACCCAGTACTTC. Translation gives CAISESRSLETQYF.

This clonotype was recorded a few times. V is TRBV19 and J is TRBJ2-3; D possibly matches TRBD1 or TRBD2 (6 bases each). Looked up from germline, CDR1 is LNHDA and CDR2 is SQIVND (reference sequence). The CDR3 contains 13 residues. The germline V and J ends were trimmed by 5 bases and 5 bases, with 11 bases remaining between them. Here the CDR3 reads CASSPGGGDTQYF. CDR3 nucleotide sequence: TGTGCCAGTAGTCCCGGGGGCGGAGATACGCAGTATTTT.

This clonotype occurred many times. The chain is built from TRBV20-1 and TRBJ1-2; TRBD1 matches at 8 bases. The CDR3 is 11 amino acids. Germline loops: CDR1 DFQATT, CDR2 SNEGSKA (reference sequence). J lost 6 bases, V lost 8 bases, and 5 bases had no gene match. In DNA form, the CDR3 reads TGCAGTCCAAACAGGGGGGATGGCTACACCTTC. This translates into CSPNRGDGYTF.

This clonotype was detected ten times or more. The genes are TRBV29-1 and TRBJ2-5, with D maybe TRBD1 (6 bases). V was shortened by 5 bases and J by 5 bases, with 9 bases between the two germline ends. This CDR3 spans 11 amino acids. Germline V gives CDR1 SQVTM, CDR2 ANQGSEA. Here the CDR3 reads CSVLGGETQYF. The CDR3 nucleotides are TGCAGCGTTCTAGGGGGTGAGACCCAGTACTTC. Drawing the rest from reference TRBV29-1 and TRBJ2-5, the complete variable domain is SAVISQKPSRDICQRGTSLTIQCQVDSQVTMMFWYRQQPGQSLTLIATANQGSEATYESGFVIDKFPISRPNLTFSTLTVSNMSPEDSSIYLCSVLGGETQYFGPGTRLLVL.

This clonotype was detected ten times or more. The chain links TRBV11-2 to TRBJ1-5, with 9 nucleotides matching TRBD1. The CDR3 has 14 amino acids. With 5 bases clipped from V and 6 bases from J, the junction kept 5 bases outside the gene matches. In germline, CDR1 is SGHAT, CDR2 FQNNGV. The CDR3 sequence is CASSTTGGTQPQHF. The CDR3 bases are TGTGCCAGCAGCACGACAGGGGGGACTCAGCCCCAGCATTTT.

The chain uses TRBV5-1 and TRBJ1-2, with TRBD1 matching over 10 bases. J was trimmed by 6 bases and V by 3 bases; bases with no gene match: 8. Germline CDR1 SGHRS, CDR2 YFSETQ. The CDR3 extends over 15 amino acids. CDR3 region: CASSSHGDRGDGYTF. As DNA, the CDR3 is TGCGCCAGCAGCTCCCACGGGGACAGGGGAGATGGCTACACCTTC.

This clonotype appeared a few times. The rearrangement uses TRBV5-1 and TRBJ1-1; D not resolved. The V end lost 5 bases, the J end lost 5 bases, and 19 bases lay between the germline ends. From germline, CDR1 is SGHRS and CDR2 YFSETQ. The CDR3 has 15 residues. CDR3 sequence: CASRVFGGRITEAFF. For the CDR3, the DNA is TGCGCCAGCAGAGTATTCGGCGGGAGGATAACTGAAGCTTTCTTT.

This clonotype was seen at least ten times. CDR3 protein: CSALGRTGELFF. The CDR3 nucleotides are TGCAGCGCTTTGGGCCGGACCGGGGAGCTGTTTTTT. The chain couples TRBV29-1 to TRBJ2-2; D gene uncertain. Germline V lookup: CDR1 SQVTM, CDR2 ANQGSEA. V was clipped by 7 bases and J by 5 bases, with 11 bases between them. This CDR3 contains 12 residues.

There are a few counts of this clonotype. The chain carries TRBV29-1 and TRBJ2-5, with D possibly matching TRBD1 (6 bases). The CDR3 runs to 11 residues. Germline loops: CDR1 SQVTM, CDR2 ANQGSEA. Between the trimmed V and J ends, which lost 2 bases and 9 bases, there was a span of 10 bases. CDR3: CSVEWQGSQYF. DNA for the CDR3: TGCAGCGTTGAATGGCAGGGGTCCCAGTACTTC.

This clonotype was counted ten times or more. V is TRBV3-1 and J is TRBJ1-1, with D maybe TRBD1 (6 bases). The length of the CDR3 is 12 residues. Deletions cut 7 bases from V and 4 bases from J, with 10 bases between. Germline CDR1 and CDR2: LGHDT and YNNKEL (reference sequence). CDR3 in amino acids: CASTTGITEAFF. The CDR3 nucleotides read TGTGCCAGCACCACAGGGATCACTGAAGCTTTCTTT.

This clonotype has just a few counts. The germline gene is not matched at one end of the junction; a read error may be the cause. J is TRBJ2-5 and V is TRBV7-7, with D possibly matching TRBD1 (6 bases). The germline V gene encodes CDR1 SSHAT and CDR2 FNYEAQ (reference sequence). This CDR3 spans 15 amino acids. CDR3 residues: CASSLLGADQETQYF. CDR3 bases: TGTGCTAGCAGCTTGTTGGGGGCCGACCAAGAGACCCAGTACTTC.

This clonotype was counted a few times. The chain recombines TRBV15 with TRBJ2-3; 9 nucleotides line up with TRBD1. With V trimmed by 2 bases and J by 6 bases, 9 bases remained unmatched. This CDR3 has 16 amino acids. Germline lookup yields CDR1 LNHNV and CDR2 YYDKDF (reference sequence). The CDR3 is CATSRKSGTGSDTQYF. Written as DNA, the CDR3 is TGTGCCACCAGCAGAAAAAGTGGGACAGGGTCGGATACGCAGTATTTT.

This clonotype was picked up many times. The chain links TRBV20-1 to TRBJ2-1; 12 positions match TRBD2. With V trimmed by 4 bases and J by 5 bases, 12 bases remained unmatched. This CDR3 is built from 17 residues. CDR1 is DFQATT and CDR2 is SNEGSKA in the germline V gene (reference sequence). The CDR3 DNA reads TGCAGTGCTATCGGCCTAGCGGGAGGGTGGGGTGACAATGAGCAGTTCTTC. It is translated as CSAIGLAGGWGDNEQFF.

This clonotype has more than one count but fewer than ten. The chain recombines TRBV7-2 with TRBJ2-5; D ambiguous. Germline V gives CDR1 SGHTA, CDR2 FQGNSA. The CDR3 runs 13 residues. The V and J ends lost 5 bases and 5 bases respectively, with 12 bases between them. CDR3 sequence reads: CASSSAVGETQYF. The CDR3 coding sequence is TGTGCCAGCAGCAGTGCCGTAGGGGAGACCCAGTACTTC.

This clonotype has at least ten counts. The V and J genes are TRBV6-2 or TRBV6-3 and TRBJ2-1; 10 nucleotides match TRBD2. The CDR3 runs to 16 residues. The V gene's germline CDR1 is MNHEY and CDR2 SVGEGT. Germline trimming cut 7 bases from V and 4 bases from J; bases unmatched to any gene: 10. CDR3 bases: TGTGCCAGCACTCCTACTAGCGGGGCTAGTTACAATGAGCAGTTCTTC. This sequence encodes CASTPTSGASYNEQFF.

This clonotype was seen many times. V is TRBV20-1 and J is TRBJ2-3, with 11 bases identical to TRBD2. This CDR3 has 13 residues. Germline V CDR1 and CDR2: DFQATT, SNEGSKA (reference sequence). Trimming at V came to 6 bases and at J to 3 bases, leaving 2 bases not matched to a gene. As DNA, the CDR3 is TGCAGTGCCACTAGCGGGAGAACAGATACGCAGTATTTT. Translating gives CSATSGRTDTQYF.

This clonotype was recorded at least ten times. The chain uses TRBV19 and TRBJ2-2, with 10 bases lining up with TRBD2. The CDR3 loop spans 17 amino acids. J gave up 3 bases and V 7 bases, and 11 bases lay outside the gene matches. From germline, CDR1 is LNHDA and CDR2 SQIVND (reference sequence). CDR3 amino acids: CASTDFGLAEDTGELFF. CDR3 DNA sequence: TGTGCCAGTACCGACTTCGGACTAGCGGAAGACACCGGGGAGCTGTTTTTT.

The table lists this clonotype with a few counts. The chain's CDR3 is CASSPLGQVLSNEQYF. The CDR3 DNA reads TGTGCCAGCTCACCCCTAGGACAGGTGCTTAGCAACGAGCAGTACTTC. The chain links TRBV18 to TRBJ2-7; TRBD1 agrees at 7 bases. Germline assignment: CDR1 KGHSH and CDR2 LQKENI. CDR3 size: 16 residues. Unmatched junction bases numbered 13, after V lost 3 bases and J lost 5 bases.

This clonotype was observed a handful of times. The chain carries TRBV29-1 and TRBJ2-1; 12 bases are shared with TRBD1. Losses at the gene ends were 4 bases for V and 8 bases for J; bases not matched to a gene: 6. The CDR3 spans 14 residues. In germline, CDR1 is SQVTM, CDR2 ANQGSEA. The CDR3 here is CSVALGTGGDEQFF. The DNA for the CDR3 is TGCAGCGTTGCCCTTGGGACAGGGGGCGATGAGCAGTTCTTC.

This clonotype appeared many times. The rearrangement uses TRBV7-2 and TRBJ2-1, with TRBD2 as a possible D gene (6 bases). The germline V and J ends were trimmed by 6 bases and 2 bases, with 14 bases remaining between them. The CDR3 extends over 15 amino acids. Germline V CDR1 and CDR2: SGHTA, FQGNSA. The CDR3 sequence: CASSPTSRTYNEQFF. CDR3 DNA sequence: TGTGCCAGCAGTCCAACTAGCAGGACCTACAATGAGCAGTTCTTC.

The table lists this clonotype with a few counts. The germline gene is not matched at one end of the junction; a read error may be the cause. The chain recombines TRBV2 with TRBJ2-1, with D possibly called TRBD1 or TRBD2 (5 bases each). Germline CDR1 SNHLY, CDR2 FYNNEI. The CDR3 contains 14 residues. The CDR3 DNA reads TGTGCCAGCAGCCGGGACGCTCCCTACAATGGGCAGTTCTTC. Translating gives CASSRDAPYNGQFF.

The chain couples TRBV9 to TRBJ2-2; 8 bases are a match to TRBD2. V lost 4 bases to trimming and J lost 1 base; unmatched junction nucleotides: 3. The germline CDR1 and CDR2 sequences are SGDLS and YYNGEE. This CDR3 is 15 amino acids long. For the CDR3, the DNA is TGTGCCAGCAGCTTTACTAGCGGGAACACCGGGGAGCTGTTTTTT. This translates into CASSFTSGNTGELFF.

V and J are TRBV18 and TRBJ2-3; 9 positions match TRBD1. This CDR3 has 15 residues. The ends lost 5 bases at V and 4 bases at J; junction bases unmatched: 7. Looked up from germline, CDR1 is KGHSH and CDR2 is LQKENI. Here the CDR3 DNA reads TGTGCCAGCTCAGATTGGGACAGGGCGGCAGATACGCAGTATTTT. Protein: CASSDWDRAADTQYF.

The chain couples TRBV29-1 to TRBJ2-7, with a tentative D call TRBD2 (6 bases). The germline V and J ends were trimmed by 6 bases and 4 bases, with 10 bases remaining between them. The CDR3 contains 11 residues. Germline values: CDR1 SQVTM, CDR2 ANQGSEA. The CDR3: CSVLSGYEQYF. The DNA for the CDR3 is TGCAGCGTCCTGAGCGGGTACGAGCAGTACTTC.

Ten or more counts support this clonotype. The gene calls are TRBV7-9 and TRBJ2-7, with TRBD2 identical over 7 bases. With 4 bases clipped from V and 8 bases from J, the junction kept 11 bases outside the gene matches. Germline V gene sequence: CDR1 SEHNR, CDR2 FQNEAQ (reference sequence). The CDR3 spans 14 residues. Here the CDR3 reads CASSSTQTGGKQYF. The CDR3 DNA follows: TGTGCCAGCAGCTCCACACAGACGGGGGGTAAGCAGTACTTC.

The rearrangement joins TRBV7-9 to TRBJ2-3; D may be TRBD1 (5 bases). The CDR3 has 15 residues. CDR1 and CDR2 (germline): SEHNR, FQNEAQ (reference sequence). Between the trimmed V and J ends, which lost 5 bases and 2 bases, there was a span of 14 bases. This chain's CDR3 is CASSNTGAYTDTQYF. CDR3 nucleotides: TGTGCCAGCAGCAATACAGGTGCCTACACAGATACGCAGTATTTT.

J is TRBJ1-1 and V is TRBV7-9, with D possibly being TRBD1 (5 bases). The germline CDR1 and CDR2 sequences are SEHNR and FQNEAQ (reference sequence). Trimming shortened V by 3 bases and J by 5 bases, and 10 bases separated the two germline ends. CDR3 length equals 13 residues. CDR3 loop: CASSFQGGTEAFF. The CDR3 DNA sequence: TGTGCCAGCAGCTTTCAGGGTGGTACTGAAGCTTTCTTT. The complete variable domain, with remaining parts taken from reference TRBV7-9 and TRBJ1-1, reads DTGVSQNPRHKITKRGQNVTFRCDPISEHNRLYWYRQTLGQGPEFLTYFQNEAQLEKSRLLSDRFSAERPKGSFSTLEIQRTEQGDSAMYLCASSFQGGTEAFFGQGTRLTVV.